These T cell receptor beta chains were read from a single sample in a study of PD-1 blockade in mismatch repair-deficient tumors. Produced via immunoSEQ multiplex PCR; TCRdb's table is partial and in-frame only. The sample has over 60,000 clones; approximately 88% are singletons. This material consisted of peripheral blood, taken 52 weeks after starting pembrolizumab. The receptors stem from an adult with mismatch repair-deficient cancer. Each CDR3 is given with its conserved first and last residue. D genes are given only for firm matches. Rows give clone size only sometimes, using once, few, many, or a class for an expanded clone.

TRBV5-6	few	-	TRBJ1-4	TGTGCCAGCAGCTTAGTGCCAGACGAAAAACTGTTTTTT	CASSLVPDEKLFF
TRBV14	-	-	TRBJ2-5	TGTGCCAGCAGCCAAGCGGGGTACCAAGAGACCCAGTACTTC	CASSQAGYQETQYF
TRBV7-9	-	-	TRBJ1-2	TGTGCCAGCAGCCCCAGGACGGTTGCGATGGGCTACACCTTC	CASSPRTVAMGYTF
TRBV18	few	-	TRBJ2-7	TGTGCCAGCTCACCCAACTCCTACGAGCAGTACTTC	CASSPNSYEQYF
TRBV19	-	-	TRBJ2-3	TGTGCCAGTAGTATGGTTTCTAGCACAGATACGCAGTATTTT	CASSMVSSTDTQYF
TRBV18	-	TRBD1	TRBJ2-3	TGTGCCAGCTCACTTTTTTACAGGGGGGCCACAGATACGCAGTATTTT	CASSLFYRGATDTQYF
TRBV27	-	-	TRBJ2-1	TGTGCCAGCAGTCCGGGACCTCCCCCGTGGAATGAGCAGTTCTTC	CASSPGPPPWNEQFF
TRBV21-1	-	-	TRBJ2-7	TGTGCCAGCAGCACCCGGGACAGTAACAAAAGCTCCTACGAGCAGTACTTC	CASSTRDSNKSSYEQYF
TRBV27	-	-	TRBJ2-5	TGTGCCAGCAGTCCCCTCACAGGGTACCAAGAGACCCAGTACTTC	CASSPLTGYQETQYF
TRBV7-2	-	-	TRBJ2-1	TGTGCCAGCAGCTTGGGGGTGAATGAGCAGTTCTTC	CASSLGVNEQFF
TRBV6-1	-	-	TRBJ2-5	TGTGCCAGCAGTGAAGTCACAACAGGGCTTGAGACCCAGTACTTC	CASSEVTTGLETQYF
TRBV7-6	-	-	TRBJ1-1	TGTGCCAGCAGCTTAGTTGGGGGGTTTGCGGACACTGAAGCTTTCTTT	CASSLVGGFADTEAFF
TRBV27	-	-	TRBJ2-7	TGTGCCAGCAGTTTTTGGGGGGCGCGAGAGCAGTACTTC	CASSFWGAREQYF
TRBV27	-	-	TRBJ2-2	TGTGCCAGCAGCAGACAGACCGATAACACCGGGGAGCTGTTTTTT	CASSRQTDNTGELFF
TRBV5-4	once	-	TRBJ2-5	TGTGCCAGCAGCCCCCGGCAGGGCGGTCAAGAGACCCAGTACTTC	CASSPRQGGQETQYF
TRBV28	-	-	TRBJ2-5	TGTGCCAGCAGCGGCTGGGACACCGAACTCCAAGAGACCCAGTACTTC	CASSGWDTELQETQYF
TRBV7-9	-	-	TRBJ2-2	TGTGCCAGCAGCCGCCTAGAAAAAAGGAGCACCGGGGAGCTGTTTTTT	CASSRLEKRSTGELFF
TRBV13	-	TRBD1	TRBJ2-7	TGTGCCAGCAGCTTACGACAGGGGCGCGAGCAGTACTTC	CASSLRQGREQYF
TRBV29-1	once	TRBD1	TRBJ2-5	TGCAGCGTTGAATACCCCCCCGGAGACAGGGAAGTTCAAGAGACCCAGTACTTC	CSVEYPPGDREVQETQYF
TRBV5-1	-	-	TRBJ2-7	TGCGCCAGCAGCTTGGGAGGGGCCGGGGCTGACGAGCAGTACTTC	CASSLGGAGADEQYF
TRBV6-1	-	-	TRBJ1-5	TGTGCCAGCAGTGAAGCAGGGTCGGGGGCTCAGCCCCAGCATTTT	CASSEAGSGAQPQHF
TRBV2	-	-	TRBJ2-1	TGTGCCAGCAGTGACCCGCGTGGATCCTACAATGAGCAGTTCTTC	CASSDPRGSYNEQFF
TRBV4-3	-	-	TRBJ2-3	TGCGCCAGCAGCCAAGATGAGACGACGGAAGGCACAGATACGCAGTATTTT	CASSQDETTEGTDTQYF
TRBV5-6	-	-	TRBJ1-1	TGTGCCAGCAGCTTGGTGCCAGGGGTGAACACTGAAGCTTTCTTT	CASSLVPGVNTEAFF
TRBV5-1	-	-	TRBJ2-6	TGCGCCAGCAGCTTGAGTGGCTCTGGGGCCAACGTCCTGACTTTC	CASSLSGSGANVLTF
TRBV29-1	-	-	TRBJ2-7	TGCAGCGTTGATGATTGCAGGGGGGGCTACGAGCAGTACTTC	CSVDDCRGGYEQYF
TRBV4-1	-	-	TRBJ2-1	TGCGCCAGCAGCCAAGGGGGGAATGAGCAGTTCTTC	CASSQGGNEQFF
TRBV6-5	-	TRBD1	TRBJ1-5	TGTGCCAGCAGTTCCGGGACAGGTCTTCAGCCCCAGCATTTT	CASSSGTGLQPQHF
TRBV19	-	-	TRBJ2-5	TGTGCCAGTAGCTCAGCTGGACAGCCAGAAGAGACCCAGTACTTC	CASSSAGQPEETQYF
TRBV7-8	few	TRBD1	TRBJ1-2	TGTGCCAGCAGCTTAAGGGGACAGGCTAACTATGGCTACACCTTC	CASSLRGQANYGYTF
TRBV29-1	-	-	TRBJ1-2	TGCAGCGTTTCACCAGGGTCCAGGGACTATGGCTACACCTTC	CSVSPGSRDYGYTF
TRBV28	-	TRBD2	TRBJ2-7	TGTGCCAGCAGTTTAGGGACTAGCGGCTTTCGTACCTACGAGCAGTACTTC	CASSLGTSGFRTYEQYF
TRBV28	-	-	TRBJ2-5	TGTGCCAGCAGTTTCAGTGGCAGGGGAGGAGAGACCCAGTACTTC	CASSFSGRGGETQYF
TRBV18	-	TRBD1	TRBJ2-1	TGTGCCAGCTCACCAAGGGGAATGGTGGACAGGGCCAATGAGCAGTTCTTC	CASSPRGMVDRANEQFF
TRBV11-2	-	TRBD2	TRBJ2-1	TGTGCCAGCAGCGCCAGAAGACTAGCGGGACACAATGAGCAGTTCTTC	CASSARRLAGHNEQFF
TRBV7-9	-	-	TRBJ2-3	TGTGCCAGCAGCTTAGGTCTATCGAGGGCAGATACGCAGTATTTT	CASSLGLSRADTQYF
TRBV5-4	-	-	TRBJ1-2	TGTGCCAGCAGAGGGGGGCTCGGGGGCTACACCTTC	CASRGGLGGYTF
TRBV18	-	-	TRBJ1-1	TGTGCCAGCTCACCGTTCCGTGGCCCATTAGCTTTCTTT	CASSPFRGPLAFF
TRBV4-2	-	-	TRBJ2-5	TGTGCCAGCAGCCAAGATTGGATCGCCGGCGAGACCCAGTACTTC	CASSQDWIAGETQYF
TRBV6-6	-	-	TRBJ1-3	TGTGCCAGCAGTCCTCCCCTCGGAAACACCATATATTTT	CASSPPLGNTIYF
TRBV19	-	-	TRBJ1-2	TGTGCCAGTAGTCCCGGGCCGCTAAGGGGCTATGGCTACACCTTC	CASSPGPLRGYGYTF
TRBV19	-	-	TRBJ1-2	TGTGCCAGTAGGGGGGATACAGACCTTGACTATGGCTACACCTTC	CASRGDTDLDYGYTF
TRBV11-2	-	TRBD1	TRBJ2-1	TGTGCCAGCAGCTTAGGTTACAGGGGCGCAAGCGATGAGCAGTTCTTC	CASSLGYRGASDEQFF
TRBV7-9	few	-	TRBJ1-2	TGTGCCAGCAGCTTAGCCCCCGTTGGCTACACCTTC	CASSLAPVGYTF
TRBV5-4	-	-	TRBJ2-7	TGTGCCAGCAGCTTGAGGGGTGCGTCCTACGAGCAGTACTTC	CASSLRGASYEQYF
TRBV4-1	-	TRBD2	TRBJ2-1	TGCGCCAGCAGCCAACGCAACTTTGGACTAGCGGGACCTGAGCAGTTCTTC	CASSQRNFGLAGPEQFF
TRBV19	-	TRBD2	TRBJ2-2	TGTGCCAGTACTCCTGTAGCGGGAGGCAACACCGGGGAGCTGTTTTTT	CASTPVAGGNTGELFF
TRBV11-2	-	-	TRBJ1-5	TGTGCCAGCAGCTTGGGGGAGATCAATCAGCCCCAGCATTTT	CASSLGEINQPQHF
TRBV6-5	-	-	TRBJ2-3	TGTGCCAGCGCGTCAGGCACAGATACGCAGTATTTT	CASASGTDTQYF
TRBV27	few	-	TRBJ2-7	TGTGCCAGCAGGCGTGGAGTCTACGAGCAGTACTTC	CASRRGVYEQYF
TRBV7-9	-	-	TRBJ1-4	TGTGCCAGCAGGAGGCAGAAGAATGAAAAACTGTTTTTT	CASRRQKNEKLFF
TRBV7-8	-	-	TRBJ1-5	TGTGCCAGCAGCTTATACGGGTCCCAGCCCCAGCATTTT	CASSLYGSQPQHF
TRBV6-5	-	TRBD2	TRBJ2-7	TGTGCCAGCAGTTACTATGGACTAGCGGGAGACTACGAGCAGTACTTC	CASSYYGLAGDYEQYF
TRBV5-1	-	-	TRBJ2-3	TGCGCCAGCAGCGCGGACAGGGAGGGTCCCACAGATACGCAGTATTTT	CASSADREGPTDTQYF